The 31 T cell receptor beta chains listed next were all sequenced from one sample in a study of shared clonotypes between healthy human individuals. This table comes from immunoSEQ multiplex PCR, and its TCRdb copy is limited to in-frame clones, with some not included. The data hold approximately 720,000 clones, with roughly 94% observed a single time. Naive CD8 cells lacked CD45RO and underwent positive selection for CCR7, leaving out terminally differentiated effector memory CD45RA+ cells. What was sequenced was naive CD8+ T cells sorted from blood. Every receptor here comes from a man aged 30 to 45 in good health.

This clone has at least ten counts. Other DNA sequences in the same sample also yield this CDR3. The chain has TRBV30 and TRBJ2-7; a possible D gene is TRBD1 (6 bases). Per germline, CDR1 GTSNPN and CDR2 SVGIG (reference sequence). Trimming removed 3 bases from V and 1 base from J, with 7 bases in between. The CDR3 has 12 amino acids. The DNA of the CDR3 is TGTGCCTGGAGGCAGGGGTCCTACGAGCAGTACTTC. It is translated as CAWRQGSYEQYF. The full variable domain, its missing parts supplied by reference TRBV30 and TRBJ2-7, is SQTIHQWPATLVQPVGSPLSLECTVEGTSNPNLYWYRQAAGRGLQLLFYSVGIGQISSEVPQNLSASRPQDRQFILSSKKLLLSDSGFYLCAWRQGSYEQYFGPGTRLTVT.

This rearrangement joins TRBV29-1 to TRBJ2-4; D call uncertain. This CDR3 comprises 14 residues. Trimming removed 4 bases at V and 1 base at J, with 11 bases between. Germline CDR1 and CDR2: SQVTM and ANQGSEA. Written as DNA, the CDR3 is TGCAGCGTTGCCAGGCTTACGGCCAAAAACATTCAGTACTTC. Amino acid sequence: CSVARLTAKNIQYF.

The chain uses TRBV15 and TRBJ2-5, with D unclear. Trimming removed 3 bases from V and 0 bases from J, with 5 bases in between. Per germline, CDR1 LNHNV and CDR2 YYDKDF (reference sequence). The CDR3 covers 13 residues. The CDR3 DNA sequence: TGTGCCACCAGCAGTGGCGACCAAGAGACCCAGTACTTC. It specifies CATSSGDQETQYF.

This chain joins TRBV25-1 and TRBJ2-3, with a tentative D call TRBD1 (6 bases). The CDR3 contains 14 residues. Germline V CDR1 and CDR2: MGHDK, SYGVNS. V was pared by 2 bases and J by 1 base, with 7 bases between. CDR3 DNA sequence: TGTGCCAGCAGTGAACCAGGGGGCACAGATACGCAGTATTTT. Residues: CASSEPGGTDTQYF.

To note about this clone: The same CDR3 arises from other DNA sequences in this sample as well. The chain carries TRBV29-1 and TRBJ2-7, with 9 bases matching TRBD2. The germline V gene encodes CDR1 SQVTM and CDR2 ANQGSEA. CDR3 length: 13 amino acids. Trimming took 3 bases from V and 4 from J; bases not matched to a gene: 4. The CDR3, as DNA: TGCAGCGTTGAGCTAGCGGGAACATACGAGCAGTACTTC. Protein product: CSVELAGTYEQYF.

The chain couples TRBV27 to TRBJ2-3; 9 nucleotides agree with TRBD2. Looked up from germline, CDR1 is MNHEY and CDR2 is SMNVEV (reference sequence). Trimming removed 6 bases from V and 0 bases from J; junction bases left unmatched: 7. The CDR3 has 16 amino acids. CDR3 sequence (DNA): TGTGCCAGCAGGTGGGGTAGCGGGAGTAGCACAGATACGCAGTATTTT. The encoded protein is CASRWGSGSSTDTQYF.

The chain links TRBV27 to TRBJ1-1; D is unclear. Germline V gene lookup returns CDR1 MNHEY and CDR2 SMNVEV (reference sequence). The V gene lost 8 bases and the J gene lost 1 base, with 17 bases spanning the gap. The CDR3 totals 15 residues. In DNA form, the CDR3 reads TGTGCCAGCGGATTAGTCCGTTACCGGAACACTGAAGCTTTCTTT. Protein: CASGLVRYRNTEAFF.

J is TRBJ2-1 and V is TRBV7-2; D possibly corresponds to TRBD2 (6 bases). Trimming cost V 5 bases and J 0 bases, with 14 bases left between them. The CDR3 is made up of 16 amino acids. Germline V gene data show CDR1 as SGHTA and CDR2 as FQGNSA. The CDR3 spells CASSIKRVGSYNEQFF. CDR3 coding DNA: TGTGCCAGCAGCATTAAGCGGGTGGGCTCCTACAATGAGCAGTTCTTC.

CDR3 region: CASRSGTVAETQYF. The CDR3 nucleotides read TGTGCCAGCAGGTCCGGGACAGTGGCGGAGACCCAGTACTTC. The chain recombines TRBV6-1 with TRBJ2-5; 7 nucleotides line up with TRBD1. The germline CDR1 and CDR2 sequences are MNHNS and SASEGT. V lost 6 bases, J lost 5 bases, and 9 bases stayed unmatched. The CDR3 contains 14 residues.

Comment on this clone: This sample includes further DNA sequences coding for the same CDR3. The gene calls are TRBV27 and TRBJ2-2; D is uncertain. Between the trimmed V and J ends, which lost 3 bases and 6 bases, there was a span of 5 bases. CDR3 length equals 12 residues. Germline CDR1 MNHEY, CDR2 SMNVEV (reference sequence). The CDR3 nucleotides read TGTGCCAGCAGTTTTGGCCCCGGGGAGCTGTTTTTT. It encodes CASSFGPGELFF.

The rearrangement joins TRBV27 to TRBJ2-2, with a weak D call TRBD2 (5 bases). The CDR3 has 14 amino acids. Germline V gives CDR1 MNHEY, CDR2 SMNVEV (reference sequence). V was shortened by 3 bases and J by 3 bases, with 8 bases between the two germline ends. The chain's CDR3 is CASSLDLHTGELFF. Written as DNA, the CDR3 is TGTGCCAGCAGTTTGGACTTGCACACCGGGGAGCTGTTTTTT.

V is TRBV5-1 and J is TRBJ2-3, with 7 bases matching TRBD2. CDR1 and CDR2 (germline): SGHRS, YFSETQ. Losses at the gene ends were 4 bases for V and 1 base for J; bases not matched to a gene: 15. The CDR3 covers 18 residues. DNA for the CDR3: TGCGCCAGCAGCCGGGAGGTCTTACACCTGCCTGGCACAGATACGCAGTATTTT. Protein: CASSREVLHLPGTDTQYF.

The rearrangement uses TRBV18 and TRBJ2-2; no clear D gene. Germline V gene data show CDR1 as KGHSH and CDR2 as LQKENI. The germline V and J ends were trimmed by 4 bases and 5 bases, with 14 bases remaining between them. CDR3 length equals 15 residues. The CDR3, as DNA: TGTGCCAGCTCACTTGCGCCTCCGAGGACCGGGGAGCTGTTTTTT. Its protein product is CASSLAPPRTGELFF.

V is TRBV5-6 and J is TRBJ2-3; TRBD1 agrees at 7 bases. Per germline, CDR1 SGHDT and CDR2 YYEEEE. The CDR3 runs 14 residues. The V and J ends lost 3 bases and 1 base, in that order; junction bases with no gene match: 2. For the CDR3, the DNA is TGTGCCAGCAGCTCTGGGACAGGCACAGATACGCAGTATTTT. This sequence encodes CASSSGTGTDTQYF. The whole variable domain, remainder taken from reference TRBV5-6 and TRBJ2-3, is DAGVTQSPTHLIKTRGQQVTLRCSPKSGHDTVSWYQQALGQGPQFIFQYYEEEERQRGNFPDRFSGHQFPNYSSELNVNALLLGDSALYLCASSSGTGTDTQYFGPGTRLTVL.

The chain has TRBV7-9 and TRBJ2-1; TRBD2 agrees at 7 bases. In germline, CDR1 is SEHNR, CDR2 FQNEAQ (reference sequence). The CDR3 totals 19 residues. V dropped 4 bases and J dropped 0; count of bases not matched to a gene: 15. CDR3 protein: CASSSSTQGTGGSYNEQFF. Here the CDR3 DNA reads TGTGCCAGCAGCTCCTCAACGCAGGGTACGGGGGGCTCCTACAATGAGCAGTTCTTC.

The chain employs TRBV10-2 and TRBJ1-3; 7 nucleotides agree with TRBD1. With 8 bases clipped from V and 0 bases from J, the junction kept 7 bases outside the gene matches. Germline V gives CDR1 WSHSY, CDR2 SAAADI. The CDR3 is 15 residues long. The CDR3 here is CASAPGTVSGNTIYF. Here the CDR3 DNA reads TGCGCCAGCGCTCCCGGGACAGTCTCTGGAAACACCATATATTTT.

This chain joins TRBV4-1 and TRBJ1-2; 9 bases align to TRBD1. Losses at the gene ends were 5 bases for V and 5 bases for J; bases not matched to a gene: 9. This CDR3 is 15 amino acids long. Looked up from germline, CDR1 is MGHRA and CDR2 is YSYEKL. CDR3 residues: CASSNTQGAPYGYTF. CDR3 DNA sequence: TGCGCCAGCAGCAATACACAGGGGGCGCCTTATGGCTACACCTTC.

The CDR3 is CASSVYPSMDREDGNTIYF. CDR3 nucleotides: TGTGCCAGCAGCGTTTACCCGTCCATGGACAGGGAAGACGGGAACACCATATATTTT. The J gene is TRBJ1-3, the V gene TRBV9, with 8 bases aligning to TRBD1. This CDR3 spans 19 amino acids. The V gene end was trimmed by 2 bases and the J gene end by 7 bases; junction bases not matched to a gene: 20. Germline assignment: CDR1 SGDLS and CDR2 YYNGEE.

The chain links TRBV14 to TRBJ2-7, with D tentatively TRBD1 (5 bases). In germline, CDR1 is SGHDN, CDR2 FVKESK. CDR3 length equals 16 residues. V lost 0 bases and J lost 0, with 12 bases in between. The CDR3: CASSQDVQGSSYEQYF. The CDR3 DNA reads TGTGCCAGCAGCCAAGATGTGCAGGGAAGCTCCTACGAGCAGTACTTC.

V gene TRBV6-1 combines with J gene TRBJ1-2; D remains unclear. Between the trimmed V and J ends, which lost 1 base and 0 bases, there was a span of 6 bases. This CDR3 spans 14 amino acids. The germline CDR1 and CDR2 sequences are MNHNS and SASEGT. The CDR3, as DNA: TGTGCCAGCAGTGAAGTACCTACTAACTATGGCTACACCTTC. It yields the protein CASSEVPTNYGYTF.

The rearrangement joins TRBV2 to TRBJ2-2; 7 nucleotides match TRBD1. Unmatched junction bases numbered 3, after V lost 4 bases and J lost 7 bases. Per germline, CDR1 SNHLY and CDR2 FYNNEI. CDR3 length equals 13 residues. The CDR3 DNA reads TGTGCCAGCAGTGGACAGGGTAACGGGGAGCTGTTTTTT. This gives the protein CASSGQGNGELFF.

V gene TRBV7-2 combines with J gene TRBJ2-7; 7 bases agree with TRBD2. The V segment lost 2 bases and the J segment 3 bases; nucleotides outside the gene matches: 16. The CDR3 spans 18 residues. Germline assignment: CDR1 SGHTA and CDR2 FQGNSA. The CDR3 region is CASSLNLRPSGGNYEQYF. CDR3 nucleotide sequence: TGTGCCAGCAGCTTAAATCTAAGGCCTAGCGGAGGGAACTACGAGCAGTACTTC. The full variable domain, with the rest looked up from reference TRBV7-2 and TRBJ2-7, is GAGVSQSPSNKVTEKGKDVELRCDPISGHTALYWYRQSLGQGLEFLIYFQGNSAPDKSGLPSDRFSAERTGGSVSTLTIQRTQQEDSAVYLCASSLNLRPSGGNYEQYFGPGTRLTVT.

As to this clone: The sample has other DNA sequences that encode this CDR3 too. The V call is TRBV27, the J call TRBJ2-1, with D uncertain. In germline, CDR1 is MNHEY, CDR2 SMNVEV (reference sequence). The germline V and J ends were trimmed by 3 bases and 0 bases, with 6 bases remaining between them. The CDR3 runs to 14 residues. This CDR3 reads CASSFESSYNEQFF. The CDR3 bases are TGTGCCAGCAGTTTCGAGAGCTCCTACAATGAGCAGTTCTTC.

This chain joins TRBV13 and TRBJ2-1; TRBD2 aligns across 11 bases. The V segment lost 3 bases and the J segment 5 bases; nucleotides outside the gene matches: 0. The CDR3 has 14 residues. The germline V gene encodes CDR1 PRHDT and CDR2 FYEKMQ (reference sequence). The CDR3, as DNA: TGTGCCAGCAGCTTGGGACTAGCGGACAATGAGCAGTTCTTC. Protein sequence: CASSLGLADNEQFF.

The J gene is TRBJ2-7, the V gene TRBV7-9; D unresolved. The germline V and J ends were trimmed by 4 bases and 2 bases, with 15 bases remaining between them. The length of the CDR3 is 15 residues. The germline CDR1 and CDR2 sequences are SEHNR and FQNEAQ (reference sequence). The CDR3 reads CASSSSHYGAYEQYF. The CDR3 DNA sequence: TGTGCCAGCAGCTCCTCGCACTATGGGGCCTACGAGCAGTACTTC.

The J gene is TRBJ1-5, the V gene TRBV6-6, with D uncertain. The CDR3 has 16 residues. V shed 0 bases and J shed 0 bases, with 9 bases lying between them. Germline CDR1 MNHNY, CDR2 SVGAGI (reference sequence). CDR3 in DNA: TGTGCCAGCAGTTACTCGTTGGAATATAGCAATCAGCCCCAGCATTTT. Its protein product is CASSYSLEYSNQPQHF.

Details on this clone: The same CDR3 also results from other DNA sequences found in this sample. The chain recombines TRBV7-9 with TRBJ2-2; TRBD2 agrees at 7 bases. Germline V gene data show CDR1 as SEHNR and CDR2 as FQNEAQ (reference sequence). The CDR3 consists of 17 residues. J was trimmed by 3 bases and V by 1 base; bases with no gene match: 8. CDR3 region: CASSLVHAGLYTGELFF. CDR3 in DNA: TGTGCCAGCAGCTTAGTCCACGCGGGACTATACACCGGGGAGCTGTTTTTT.

CDR3 bases: TGTGCCAGCAGCCCCCCGTACACGACCTACAATGAGCAGTTCTTC. Translating gives CASSPPYTTYNEQFF. The rearrangement joins TRBV7-9 to TRBJ2-1; D not certain. Deletions cut 5 bases from V and 2 bases from J, with 13 bases between. Germline V gene sequence: CDR1 SEHNR, CDR2 FQNEAQ (reference sequence). This CDR3 comprises 15 residues. The complete variable domain, with remaining parts taken from reference TRBV7-9 and TRBJ2-1, reads DTGVSQNPRHKITKRGQNVTFRCDPISEHNRLYWYRQTLGQGPEFLTYFQNEAQLEKSRLLSDRFSAERPKGSFSTLEIQRTEQGDSAMYLCASSPPYTTYNEQFFGPGTRLTVL.

The chain carries TRBV27 and TRBJ2-2; D remains unclear. CDR1 MNHEY and CDR2 SMNVEV come from the germline V gene (reference sequence). The CDR3 runs to 14 residues. V was shortened by 6 bases and J by 0 bases, with 8 bases between the two germline ends. CDR3: CASSIDTNTGELFF. CDR3 DNA sequence: TGTGCCAGCAGCATTGACACGAACACCGGGGAGCTGTTTTTT.

The chain uses TRBV11-3 and TRBJ2-1; 9 bases agree with TRBD1. Losses at the gene ends were 5 bases for V and 6 bases for J; bases not matched to a gene: 8. Germline CDR1 and CDR2: SGHNT and YENEEA. The CDR3 runs to 15 residues. CDR3 amino acids: CASSPGGQGTNEQFF. DNA for the CDR3: TGTGCCAGCAGCCCAGGGGGACAGGGAACCAATGAGCAGTTCTTC.

Note on this clone: This specimen includes other DNA sequences encoding the same CDR3. The chain recombines TRBV7-3 with TRBJ2-1; 11 bases are a match to TRBD2. CDR1 is SGHTA and CDR2 is FQGTGA in the germline V gene. V trimming: 5 bases; J trimming: 4 bases; junction bases outside the gene matches: 4. The CDR3 loop spans 15 amino acids. The CDR3 DNA follows: TGTGCCAGCAGCCCCCTAGCGGGAGGTTACAATGAGCAGTTCTTC. Residues: CASSPLAGGYNEQFF. Full variable domain (missing parts from reference TRBV7-3 and TRBJ2-1): GAGVSQTPSNKVTEKGKYVELRCDPISGHTALYWYRQSLGQGPEFLIYFQGTGAADDSGLPNDRFFAVRPEGSVSTLKIQRTERGDSAVYLCASSPLAGGYNEQFFGPGTRLTVL.